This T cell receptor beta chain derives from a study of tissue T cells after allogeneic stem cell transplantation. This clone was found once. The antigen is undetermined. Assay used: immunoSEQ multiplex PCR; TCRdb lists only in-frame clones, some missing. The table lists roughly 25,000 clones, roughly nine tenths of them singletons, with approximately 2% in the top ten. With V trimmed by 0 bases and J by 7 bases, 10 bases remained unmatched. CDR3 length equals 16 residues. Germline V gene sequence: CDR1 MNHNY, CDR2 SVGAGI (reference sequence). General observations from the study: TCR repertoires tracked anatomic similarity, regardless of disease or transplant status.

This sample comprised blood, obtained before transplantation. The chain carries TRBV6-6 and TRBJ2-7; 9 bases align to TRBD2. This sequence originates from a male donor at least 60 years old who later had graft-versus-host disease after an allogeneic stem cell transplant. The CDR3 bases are TGTGCCAGCAGTTACTCGTCCAGCGGGGGGAGCAGTGAGCAGTACTTC. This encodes CASSYSSSGGSSEQYF.